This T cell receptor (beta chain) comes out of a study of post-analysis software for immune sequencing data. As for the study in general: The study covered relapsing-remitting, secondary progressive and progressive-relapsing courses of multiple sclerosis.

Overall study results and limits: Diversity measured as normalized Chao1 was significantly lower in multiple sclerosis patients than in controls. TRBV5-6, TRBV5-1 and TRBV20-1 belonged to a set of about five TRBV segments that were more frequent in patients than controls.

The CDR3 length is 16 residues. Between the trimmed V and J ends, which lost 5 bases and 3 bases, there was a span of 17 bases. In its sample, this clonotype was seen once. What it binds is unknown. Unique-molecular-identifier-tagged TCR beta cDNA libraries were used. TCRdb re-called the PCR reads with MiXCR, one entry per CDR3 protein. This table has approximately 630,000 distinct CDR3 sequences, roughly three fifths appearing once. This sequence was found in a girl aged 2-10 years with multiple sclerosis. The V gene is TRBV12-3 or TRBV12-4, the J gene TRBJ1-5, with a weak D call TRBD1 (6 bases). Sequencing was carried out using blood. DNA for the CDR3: TGTGCCAGCAGTCCTGGGACAAGGTCGGCCAATCAGCCCCAGCATTTT. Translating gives CASSPGTRSANQPQHF.